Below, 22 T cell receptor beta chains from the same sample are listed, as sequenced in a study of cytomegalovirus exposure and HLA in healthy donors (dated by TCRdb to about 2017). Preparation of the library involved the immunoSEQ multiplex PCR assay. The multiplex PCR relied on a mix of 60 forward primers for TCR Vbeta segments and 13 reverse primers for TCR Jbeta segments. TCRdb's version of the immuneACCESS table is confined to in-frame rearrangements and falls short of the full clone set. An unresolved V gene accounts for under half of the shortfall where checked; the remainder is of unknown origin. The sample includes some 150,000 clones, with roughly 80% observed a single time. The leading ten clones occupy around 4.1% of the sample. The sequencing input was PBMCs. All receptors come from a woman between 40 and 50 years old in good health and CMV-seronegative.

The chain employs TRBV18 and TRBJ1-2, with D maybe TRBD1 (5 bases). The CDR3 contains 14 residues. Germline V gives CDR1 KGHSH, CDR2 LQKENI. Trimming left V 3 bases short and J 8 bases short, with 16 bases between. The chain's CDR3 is CASSPGGRLGGYTF. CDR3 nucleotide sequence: TGTGCCAGCTCACCGGGGGGTCGGCTTGGAGGCTACACCTTC. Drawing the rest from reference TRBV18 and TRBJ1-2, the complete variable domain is NAGVMQNPRHLVRRRGQEARLRCSPMKGHSHVYWYRQLPEEGLKFMVYLQKENIIDESGMPKERFSAEFPKEGPSILRIQQVVRGDSAAYFCASSPGGRLGGYTFGSGTRLTVV.

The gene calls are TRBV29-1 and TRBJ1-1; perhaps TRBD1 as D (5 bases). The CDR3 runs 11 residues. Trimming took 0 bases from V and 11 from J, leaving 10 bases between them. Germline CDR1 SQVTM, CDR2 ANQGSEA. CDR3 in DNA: TGCAGCGTTGAAGATATGGCAGGGGCTTTCTTT. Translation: CSVEDMAGAFF.

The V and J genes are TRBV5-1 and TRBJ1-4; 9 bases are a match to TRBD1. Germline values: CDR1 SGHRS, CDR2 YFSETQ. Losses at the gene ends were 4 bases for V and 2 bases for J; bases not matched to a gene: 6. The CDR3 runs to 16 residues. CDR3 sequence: CASSPGTGQTNEKLFF. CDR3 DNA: TGCGCCAGCAGCCCTGGGACAGGGCAGACTAATGAAAAACTGTTTTTT. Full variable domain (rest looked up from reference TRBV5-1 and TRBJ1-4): KAGVTQTPRYLIKTRGQQVTLSCSPISGHRSVSWYQQTPGQGLQFLFEYFSETQRNKGNFPGRFSGRQFSNSRSEMNVSTLELGDSALYLCASSPGTGQTNEKLFFGSGTQLSVL.

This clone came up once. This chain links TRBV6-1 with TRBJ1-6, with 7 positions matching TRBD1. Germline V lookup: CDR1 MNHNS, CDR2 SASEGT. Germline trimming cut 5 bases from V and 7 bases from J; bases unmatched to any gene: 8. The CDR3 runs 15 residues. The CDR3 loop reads CASSFEVGQNSPLHF. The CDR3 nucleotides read TGTGCCAGCAGTTTTGAAGTGGGACAGAATTCACCCCTCCACTTT.

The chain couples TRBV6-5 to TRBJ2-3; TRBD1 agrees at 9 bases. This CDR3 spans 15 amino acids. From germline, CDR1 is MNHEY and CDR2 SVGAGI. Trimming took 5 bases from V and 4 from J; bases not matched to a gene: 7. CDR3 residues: CASSLGGQGSDTQYF. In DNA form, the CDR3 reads TGTGCCAGCAGTCTGGGGGGACAGGGATCAGATACGCAGTATTTT.

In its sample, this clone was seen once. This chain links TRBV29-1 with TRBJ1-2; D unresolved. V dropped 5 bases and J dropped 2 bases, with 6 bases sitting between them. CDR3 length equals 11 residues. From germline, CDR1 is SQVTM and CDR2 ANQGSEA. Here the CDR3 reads CSVTQNYGYTF. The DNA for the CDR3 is TGCAGCGTTACCCAGAACTATGGCTACACCTTC.

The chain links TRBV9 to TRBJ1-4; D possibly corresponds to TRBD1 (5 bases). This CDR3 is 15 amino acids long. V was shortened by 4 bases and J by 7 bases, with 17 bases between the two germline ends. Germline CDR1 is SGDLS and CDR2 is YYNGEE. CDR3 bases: TGTGCCAGCAGCATAGGTGTCAAGGGGTCTGAAAAACTGTTTTTT. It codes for CASSIGVKGSEKLFF.

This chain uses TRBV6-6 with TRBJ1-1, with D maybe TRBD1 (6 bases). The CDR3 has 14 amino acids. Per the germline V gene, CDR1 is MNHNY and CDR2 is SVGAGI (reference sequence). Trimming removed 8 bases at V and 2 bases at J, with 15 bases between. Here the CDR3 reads CASGKGGVNTEAFF. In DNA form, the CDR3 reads TGTGCCAGCGGCAAGGGGGGGGTTAACACTGAAGCTTTCTTT.

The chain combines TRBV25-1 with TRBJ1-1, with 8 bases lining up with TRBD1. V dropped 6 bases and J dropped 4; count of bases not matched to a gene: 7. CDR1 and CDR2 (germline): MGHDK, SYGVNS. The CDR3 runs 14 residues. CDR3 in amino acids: CASRVQGGGTEAFF. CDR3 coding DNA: TGTGCCAGCAGAGTACAGGGGGGAGGCACTGAAGCTTTCTTT.

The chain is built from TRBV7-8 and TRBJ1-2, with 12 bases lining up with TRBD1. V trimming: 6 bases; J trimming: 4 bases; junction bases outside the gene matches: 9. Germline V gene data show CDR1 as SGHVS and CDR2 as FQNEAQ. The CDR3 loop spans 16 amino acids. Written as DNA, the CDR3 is TGTGCCAGCAGGTCTGGGACAGGGGGCGGAGGCTATGGCTACACCTTC. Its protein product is CASRSGTGGGGYGYTF.

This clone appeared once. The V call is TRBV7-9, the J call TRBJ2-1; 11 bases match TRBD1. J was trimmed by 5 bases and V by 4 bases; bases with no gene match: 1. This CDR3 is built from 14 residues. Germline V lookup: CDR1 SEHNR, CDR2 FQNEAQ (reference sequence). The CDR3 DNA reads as TGTGCCAGCAGCTCGGGACAGGGGGACAATGAGCAGTTCTTC. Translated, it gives CASSSGQGDNEQFF.

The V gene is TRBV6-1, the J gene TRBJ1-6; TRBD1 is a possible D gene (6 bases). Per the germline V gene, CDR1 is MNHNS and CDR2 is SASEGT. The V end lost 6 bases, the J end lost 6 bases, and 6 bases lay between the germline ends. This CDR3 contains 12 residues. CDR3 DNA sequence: TGTGCCAGCAGACAGGGTAATTCACCCCTCCACTTT. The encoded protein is CASRQGNSPLHF.

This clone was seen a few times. The CDR3 region has the DNA TGTGCCAGCAGCTCCAACAACCGGGACAGGGACTACGAGCAGTACTTC. Amino acids: CASSSNNRDRDYEQYF. This sequence joins TRBV7-2 and TRBJ2-7; 9 bases are a match to TRBD1. This CDR3 has 16 residues. J was trimmed by 3 bases and V by 4 bases; bases with no gene match: 10. The germline CDR1 and CDR2 sequences are SGHTA and FQGNSA.

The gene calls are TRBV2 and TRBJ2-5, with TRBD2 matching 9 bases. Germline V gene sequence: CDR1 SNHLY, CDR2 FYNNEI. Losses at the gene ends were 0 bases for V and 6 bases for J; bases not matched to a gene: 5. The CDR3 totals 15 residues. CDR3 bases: TGTGCCAGCAGTGAAGCGCTAGCGGGGCCCAAGACCCAGTACTTC. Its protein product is CASSEALAGPKTQYF. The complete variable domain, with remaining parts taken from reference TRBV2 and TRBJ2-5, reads EPEVTQTPSHQVTQMGQEVILRCVPISNHLYFYWYRQILGQKVEFLVSFYNNEISEKSEIFDDQFSVERPDGSNFTLKIRSTKLEDSAMYFCASSEALAGPKTQYFGPGTRLLVL.

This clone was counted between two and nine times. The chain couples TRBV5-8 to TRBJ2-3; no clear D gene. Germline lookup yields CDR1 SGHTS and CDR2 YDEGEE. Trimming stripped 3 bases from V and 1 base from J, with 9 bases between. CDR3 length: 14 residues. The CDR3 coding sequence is TGTGCCAGCAGCTCCCTAGTGGGCACAGATACGCAGTATTTT. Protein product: CASSSLVGTDTQYF.

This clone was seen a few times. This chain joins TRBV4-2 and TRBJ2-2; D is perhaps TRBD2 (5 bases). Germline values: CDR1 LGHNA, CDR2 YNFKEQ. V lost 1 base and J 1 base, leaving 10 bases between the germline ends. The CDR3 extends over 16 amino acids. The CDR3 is CASSQAGERNTGELFF. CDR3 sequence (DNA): TGTGCCAGCAGCCAAGCCGGGGAACGGAACACCGGGGAGCTGTTTTTT.

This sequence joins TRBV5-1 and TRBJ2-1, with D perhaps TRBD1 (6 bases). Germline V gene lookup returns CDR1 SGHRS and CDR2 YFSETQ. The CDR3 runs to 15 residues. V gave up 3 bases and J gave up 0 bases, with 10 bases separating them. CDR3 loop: CASSWTESSYNEQFF. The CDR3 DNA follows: TGCGCCAGCAGCTGGACAGAGAGCTCCTACAATGAGCAGTTCTTC.

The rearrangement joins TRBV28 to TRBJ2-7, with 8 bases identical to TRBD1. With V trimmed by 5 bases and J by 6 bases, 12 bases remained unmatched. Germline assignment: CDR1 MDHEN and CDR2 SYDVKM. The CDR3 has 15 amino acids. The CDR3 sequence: CASSPRTGLFAEQYF. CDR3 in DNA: TGTGCCAGCAGTCCCCGGACAGGGTTGTTTGCCGAGCAGTACTTC.

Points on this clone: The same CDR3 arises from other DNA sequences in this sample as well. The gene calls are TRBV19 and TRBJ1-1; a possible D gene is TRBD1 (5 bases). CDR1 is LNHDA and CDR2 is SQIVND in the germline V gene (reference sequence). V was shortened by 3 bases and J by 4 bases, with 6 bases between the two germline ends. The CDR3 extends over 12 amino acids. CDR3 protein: CASSMGGTEAFF. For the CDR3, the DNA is TGTGCCAGTAGTATGGGGGGCACTGAAGCTTTCTTT.

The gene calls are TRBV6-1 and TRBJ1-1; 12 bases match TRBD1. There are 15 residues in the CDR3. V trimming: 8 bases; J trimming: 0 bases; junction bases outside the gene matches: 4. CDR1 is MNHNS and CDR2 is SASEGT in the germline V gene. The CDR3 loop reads CASRDRGHMNTEAFF. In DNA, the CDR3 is TGTGCCAGCCGGGACAGGGGGCATATGAACACTGAAGCTTTCTTT.

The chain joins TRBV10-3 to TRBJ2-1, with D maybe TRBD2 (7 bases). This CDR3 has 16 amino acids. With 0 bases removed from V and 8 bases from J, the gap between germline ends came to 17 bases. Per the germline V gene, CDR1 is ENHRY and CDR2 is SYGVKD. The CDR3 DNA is TGTGCCATCAGTGAGTCGATAGGTCGGGGGGCAGATGAGCAGTTCTTC. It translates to CAISESIGRGADEQFF.

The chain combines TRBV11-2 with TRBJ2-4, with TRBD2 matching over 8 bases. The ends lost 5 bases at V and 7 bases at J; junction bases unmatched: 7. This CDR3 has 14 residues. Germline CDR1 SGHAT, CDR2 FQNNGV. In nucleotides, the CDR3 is TGTGCCAGCAGCGGAACGGGGGGGCCGAACATTCAGTACTTC. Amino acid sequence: CASSGTGGPNIQYF.